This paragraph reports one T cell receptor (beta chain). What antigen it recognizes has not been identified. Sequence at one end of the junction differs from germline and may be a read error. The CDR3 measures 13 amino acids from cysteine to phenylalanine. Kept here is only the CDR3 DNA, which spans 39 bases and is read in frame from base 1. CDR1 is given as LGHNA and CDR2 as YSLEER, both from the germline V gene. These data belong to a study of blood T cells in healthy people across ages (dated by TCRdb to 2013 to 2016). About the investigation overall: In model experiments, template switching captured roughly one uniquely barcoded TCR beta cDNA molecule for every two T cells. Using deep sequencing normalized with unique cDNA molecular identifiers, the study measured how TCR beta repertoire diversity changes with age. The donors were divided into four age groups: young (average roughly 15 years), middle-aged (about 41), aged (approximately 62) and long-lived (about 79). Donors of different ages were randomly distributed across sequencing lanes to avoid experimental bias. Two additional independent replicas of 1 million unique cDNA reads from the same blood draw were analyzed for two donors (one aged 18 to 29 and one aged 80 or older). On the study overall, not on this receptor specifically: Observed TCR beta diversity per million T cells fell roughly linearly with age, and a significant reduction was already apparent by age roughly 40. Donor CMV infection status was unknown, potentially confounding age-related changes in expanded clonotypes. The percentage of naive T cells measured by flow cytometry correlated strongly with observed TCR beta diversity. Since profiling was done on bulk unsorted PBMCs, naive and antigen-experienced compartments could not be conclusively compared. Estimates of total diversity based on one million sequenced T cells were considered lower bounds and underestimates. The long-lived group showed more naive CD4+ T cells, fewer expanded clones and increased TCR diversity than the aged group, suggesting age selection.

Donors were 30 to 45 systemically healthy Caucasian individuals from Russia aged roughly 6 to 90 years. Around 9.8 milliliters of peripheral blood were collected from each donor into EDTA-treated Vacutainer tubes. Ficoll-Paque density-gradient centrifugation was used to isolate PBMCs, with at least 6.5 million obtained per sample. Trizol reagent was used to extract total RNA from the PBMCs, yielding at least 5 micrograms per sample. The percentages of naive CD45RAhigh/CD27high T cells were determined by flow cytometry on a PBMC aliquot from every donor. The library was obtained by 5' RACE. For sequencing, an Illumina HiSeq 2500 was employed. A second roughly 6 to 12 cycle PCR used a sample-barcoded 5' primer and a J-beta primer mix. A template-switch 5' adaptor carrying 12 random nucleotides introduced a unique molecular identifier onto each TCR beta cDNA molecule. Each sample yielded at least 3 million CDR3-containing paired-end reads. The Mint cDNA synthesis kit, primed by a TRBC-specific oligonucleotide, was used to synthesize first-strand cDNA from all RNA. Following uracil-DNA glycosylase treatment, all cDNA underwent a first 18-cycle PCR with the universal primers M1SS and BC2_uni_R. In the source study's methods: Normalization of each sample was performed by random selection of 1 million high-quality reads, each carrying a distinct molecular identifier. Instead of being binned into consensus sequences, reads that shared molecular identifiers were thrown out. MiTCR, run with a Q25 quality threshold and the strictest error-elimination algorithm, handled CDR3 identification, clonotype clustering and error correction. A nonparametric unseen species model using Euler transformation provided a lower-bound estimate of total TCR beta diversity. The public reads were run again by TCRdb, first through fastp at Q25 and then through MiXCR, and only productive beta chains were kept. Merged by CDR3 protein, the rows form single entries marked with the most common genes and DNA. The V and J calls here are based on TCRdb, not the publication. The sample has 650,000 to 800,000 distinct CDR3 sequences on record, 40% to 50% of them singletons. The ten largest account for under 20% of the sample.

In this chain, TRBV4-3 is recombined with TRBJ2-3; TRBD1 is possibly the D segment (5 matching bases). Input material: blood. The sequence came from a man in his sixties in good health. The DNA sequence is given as TGTGCCAGCAGCGTAGGGGTGACAGATACGCAGTATTTT. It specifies CASSVGVTDTQYF.